Listed below are T cell receptor beta chains from one sample, sequenced in a study of identical twins. TCRdb passed the 5' RACE reads through MiXCR, listing each CDR3 protein once. The table shows just over 500,000 distinct CDR3 sequences, with less than 25% occurring only once. This same sample was also taken into another study, of T cells expressing NK-cell markers.

Sequencing input: CD4+ T cells sorted from blood. All receptors derive from a woman between 18 and 30 years old in good health. CDR3s include the opening cysteine and the closing phenylalanine or tryptophan. The D gene is left open where the match is weak. A row's size may be missing; if present it is once, few, many or a size class.

clone_size	j_call	d_call	v_call	cdr3_aa	cdr3_nt
.	TRBJ2-1	.	TRBV3-1	CASCQDSKGLPTYNEQFF	TGTGCCAGCTGCCAAGACTCGAAGGGGCTGCCGACCTACAATGAGCAGTTCTTC
.	TRBJ2-7	TRBD2	TRBV28	CASSLRQGGDEQYF	TGTGCCAGCAGTTTAAGGCAGGGAGGGGACGAGCAGTACTTC
.	TRBJ2-5	TRBD2	TRBV5-1	CASSLLAGGEETQYF	TGCGCCAGCAGCCTCCTAGCGGGAGGAGAGGAGACCCAGTACTTC
few	TRBJ2-1	.	TRBV7-2	CASSLDQVRQFF	TGTGCCAGCAGCTTAGATCAGGTCAGGCAGTTCTTC
.	TRBJ1-1	.	TRBV7-9	CASSLKTGLYEAFF	TGTGCCAGCAGCTTAAAAACAGGGCTTTATGAAGCTTTCTTT
few	TRBJ1-6	.	TRBV4-3	CASSQGTGADSPLHF	TGCGCCAGCAGCCAAGGCACAGGCGCGGATTCACCCCTCCACTTT
.	TRBJ2-7	TRBD1	TRBV7-8	CASSFGRGRPGEQYF	TGTGCCAGCAGCTTTGGCAGGGGGCGTCCGGGCGAGCAGTACTTC
few	TRBJ2-5	.	TRBV7-2	CASRGGGQETQYF	TGTGCCAGCAGGGGGGGTGGACAAGAGACCCAGTACTTC
few	TRBJ2-6	.	TRBV6-2/TRBV6-3	CASRPRIRSGANVLTF	TGTGCCAGCAGGCCCCGAATTCGCTCTGGGGCCAACGTCCTGACTTTC
few	TRBJ2-7	TRBD2	TRBV10-3	CAISVSLETSGSGQYF	TGTGCCATCAGTGTGAGTCTGGAGACTAGCGGGAGCGGGCAGTACTTC
.	TRBJ2-3	TRBD2	TRBV14	CASSGIAGITRDTQYF	TGTGCCAGCAGCGGGATAGCGGGTATAACCCGGGATACGCAGTATTTT
.	TRBJ1-2	TRBD1	TRBV12-3/TRBV12-4	CASSSSNRQGSYGYTF	TGTGCCAGCAGCTCATCAAACCGACAGGGTAGTTATGGCTACACCTTC
many	TRBJ2-1	.	TRBV5-1	CASSLAQPYNEQFF	TGCGCCAGCAGCTTGGCGCAACCATACAATGAGCAGTTCTTC
few	TRBJ2-7	.	TRBV2	CASSGHTYEQYF	TGTGCCAGCAGTGGGCATACCTACGAGCAGTACTTC
few	TRBJ2-7	.	TRBV20-1	CSARDRPLRYEQYF	TGCAGTGCTAGAGATCGGCCTCTACGCTACGAGCAGTACTTC
.	TRBJ2-7	TRBD2	TRBV10-2	CASFRSLGGNDEQYF	TGCGCCAGCTTTCGCTCTTTGGGGGGGAATGACGAGCAGTACTTC
few	TRBJ2-3	TRBD1	TRBV18	CASSPRGPGSDTQYF	TGTGCCAGCTCACCAAGGGGGCCAGGGTCAGATACGCAGTATTTT
few	TRBJ1-6	.	TRBV20-1	CSARPLEGISLHF	TGCAGTGCTAGACCCCTAGAGGGAATCTCCCTCCACTTT
many	TRBJ1-1	.	TRBV5-1	CASSLTTNTEAFF	TGCGCCAGCAGCTTGACAACGAACACTGAAGCTTTCTTT
.	TRBJ2-1	TRBD2	TRBV7-7	CASSLDRGVSDEQFF	TGTGCTAGCAGCTTAGACCGGGGGGTCTCTGATGAGCAGTTCTTC
.	TRBJ2-7	TRBD1	TRBV15	CATSRGTGGSYEQYF	TGTGCCACCAGCAGAGGGACAGGGGGATCCTACGAGCAGTACTTC
many	TRBJ2-1	TRBD2	TRBV20-1	CSATLAVRGNEQFF	TGCAGTGCTACACTAGCGGTTCGGGGCAATGAGCAGTTCTTC